The next 11 T cell receptor beta chains were all read from a single sample in a study of T cells in Graves' hyperthyroidism and ophthalmopathy. Amplification of TCR beta CDR3 regions used RNA as the template. Researchers ran a first-round RT-PCR on the TCR CDR3 using the HTBI primer set. TCRdb analysed the multiplex PCR reads with MiXCR anew, one entry per CDR3 protein. The table has under 650,000 distinct CDR3 sequences, 15% to 20% seen once. Sequencing used blood. The receptor set was obtained from a woman in her 30s with Graves' hyperthyroidism.

The sample holds many counts of this clonotype. The chain is built from TRBV27 and TRBJ2-7; D might be TRBD1 (5 bases). The V gene lost 3 bases and the J gene lost 1 base, with 16 bases spanning the gap. The CDR3 loop spans 16 amino acids. Germline V lookup: CDR1 MNHEY, CDR2 SMNVEV (reference sequence). CDR3: CASSLSGRRGSYEQYF. The CDR3 DNA reads as TGTGCCAGCAGTTTGTCGGGCAGAAGGGGTTCCTACGAGCAGTACTTC.

This clonotype has a handful of counts. The V and J genes are TRBV19 and TRBJ2-1; D is uncertain. The germline CDR1 and CDR2 sequences are LNHDA and SQIVND (reference sequence). The CDR3 consists of 16 residues. The germline V and J ends were trimmed by 2 bases and 2 bases, with 13 bases remaining between them. CDR3 sequence reads: CASSIRVGSTYNEQFF. DNA of the CDR3: TGTGCCAGTAGTATAAGAGTCGGATCCACCTACAATGAGCAGTTCTTC.

In its sample, this clonotype was seen many times. The V gene is TRBV27, the J gene TRBJ1-3; tentatively, D is TRBD1 (6 bases). Germline CDR1 MNHEY, CDR2 SMNVEV (reference sequence). The V end lost 7 bases, the J end lost 11 bases, and 21 bases lay between the germline ends. There are 14 residues in the CDR3. This CDR3 reads CASKQQGRVGAIYF. CDR3 DNA: TGTGCCAGCAAGCAACAGGGCAGGGTGGGCGCCATATATTTT.

At least ten counts were recorded for this clonotype. The V call is TRBV2, the J call TRBJ2-5, with 9 bases aligning to TRBD1. Germline CDR1 SNHLY, CDR2 FYNNEI. The J segment lost 7 bases and the V segment lost 6 bases, leaving 9 bases of the junction unmatched. The CDR3 totals 14 residues. The CDR3 sequence is CASSSQGARGTQYF. The CDR3 coding sequence is TGTGCCAGCAGCTCACAGGGGGCGCGTGGGACCCAGTACTTC.

This clonotype was recorded a few times. The chain recombines TRBV19 with TRBJ2-2; unclear D gene. CDR3 length: 16 amino acids. Trimming left V 0 bases short and J 1 base short, with 9 bases between. Germline CDR1 is LNHDA and CDR2 is SQIVND (reference sequence). The DNA of the CDR3 is TGTGCCAGTAGTATAGAAGGTGGCATGAACACCGGGGAGCTGTTTTTT. Protein product: CASSIEGGMNTGELFF.

As regards this clonotype: This may be a read error, as it is one base from a much larger clone. The rearrangement uses TRBV18 and TRBJ2-7, with 7 nucleotides matching TRBD1. The tail of the sequence fits TRBJ2-1 better, so the J call may be wrong. CDR3 length: 15 amino acids. Looked up from germline, CDR1 is KGHSH and CDR2 is LQKENI. CDR3 DNA sequence: TGTGCCAGCTCACCACAGGGGGCAGGCTCCTACGAGCAGTTCTTC. It is translated as CASSPQGAGSYEQFF.

This clonotype was counted many times. The rearrangement links TRBV5-1 to TRBJ2-1; 10 positions match TRBD1. CDR1 is SGHRS, CDR2 YFSETQ, per germline. J gave up 8 bases and V 4 bases, and 6 bases lay outside the gene matches. The CDR3 totals 14 residues. CDR3 in amino acids: CASSRGQGIDEQFF. In DNA form, the CDR3 reads TGCGCCAGCAGCCGGGGACAGGGGATCGATGAGCAGTTCTTC.

This clonotype was observed a handful of times. The J gene is TRBJ2-1, the V gene TRBV6-2 or TRBV6-3; 8 bases agree with TRBD2. Germline trimming cut 2 bases from V and 4 bases from J; bases unmatched to any gene: 10. The CDR3 contains 17 residues. CDR1 MNHEY and CDR2 SVGEGT come from the germline V gene. The CDR3 DNA reads TGTGCCAGCAGTTACGGGCTAGCGGGTTCTGAGTACAATGAGCAGTTCTTC. Residues: CASSYGLAGSEYNEQFF.

The J gene is TRBJ1-5, the V gene TRBV15; D remains ambiguous. V was clipped by 1 base and J by 0 bases, with 10 bases between them. The V gene's germline CDR1 is LNHNV and CDR2 YYDKDF (reference sequence). There are 16 residues in the CDR3. CDR3 nucleotide sequence: TGTGCCACCAGCAGAGCTGGACTCGGTAGCAATCAGCCCCAGCATTTT. This codes for CATSRAGLGSNQPQHF.

This clonotype was observed many times. The J gene is TRBJ2-7, the V gene TRBV10-3; 8 bases map to TRBD2. The length of the CDR3 is 14 residues. Germline values: CDR1 ENHRY, CDR2 SYGVKD. V dropped 3 bases and J dropped 2; count of bases not matched to a gene: 3. The CDR3 sequence: CAISDTSGTYEQYF. The CDR3 nucleotides are TGTGCCATCAGTGATACTAGCGGCACCTACGAGCAGTACTTC.

This clonotype was observed a handful of times. V is TRBV12-3 or TRBV12-4 and J is TRBJ2-7, with D perhaps given as TRBD1 or TRBD2 (6 bases each). The CDR3 runs to 15 residues. V was cut by 6 bases and J by 7 bases, with 22 bases left in between. In DNA form, the CDR3 reads TGTGCCAGCAGCACAGTACCGCCGGGGGCGAGGGAGCAGTACTTC. It yields the protein CASSTVPPGAREQYF.